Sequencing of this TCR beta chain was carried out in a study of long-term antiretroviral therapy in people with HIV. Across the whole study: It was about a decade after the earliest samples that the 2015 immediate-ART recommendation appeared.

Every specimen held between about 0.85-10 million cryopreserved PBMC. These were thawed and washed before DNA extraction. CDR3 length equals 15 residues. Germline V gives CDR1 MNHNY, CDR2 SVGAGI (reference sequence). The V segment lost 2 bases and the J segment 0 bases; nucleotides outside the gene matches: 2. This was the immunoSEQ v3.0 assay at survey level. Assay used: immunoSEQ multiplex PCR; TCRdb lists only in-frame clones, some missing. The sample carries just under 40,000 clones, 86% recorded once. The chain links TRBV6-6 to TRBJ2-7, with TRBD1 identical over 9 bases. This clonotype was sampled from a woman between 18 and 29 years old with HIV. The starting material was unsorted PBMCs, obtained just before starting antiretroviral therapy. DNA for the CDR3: TGTGCCAGCAGTTACGGGACAGGGCACTCCTACGAGCAGTACTTC. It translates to CASSYGTGHSYEQYF.